A single sample is the source of the 19 T cell receptor beta chains below, sequenced in a study of blood T cell repertoires in COVID-19. Sequenced by immunoSEQ multiplex PCR; TCRdb stores in-frame clones only, minus some. The repertoire holds roughly 62,000 clones, with around 90% as singletons. Specimen: peripheral blood. The receptors here all came from a human donor with acute or convalescent COVID-19. The donor label of this sample is uncertain.

The chain carries TRBV24-1 and TRBJ1-4; 7 bases line up with TRBD1. CDR1 and CDR2 (germline): KGHDR, SFDVKD. The V gene end was trimmed by 2 bases and the J gene end by 10 bases; junction bases not matched to a gene: 6. CDR3 length equals 14 residues. The CDR3 region is CATSDSGDSPKLFF. CDR3 nucleotides: TGTGCCACCAGTGATTCCGGGGACAGCCCAAAACTGTTTTTT.

This chain joins TRBV10-3 and TRBJ1-6, with TRBD1 identical over 8 bases. CDR1 and CDR2 from the germline V gene are ENHRY and SYGVKD. CDR3 length equals 14 residues. The trim removed 7 bases at V and 4 bases at J, leaving 3 bases unmatched. Here the CDR3 DNA reads TGTGCCATCAAAGACAGGGGTTATAATTCACCCCTCCACTTT. Translated, it gives CAIKDRGYNSPLHF.

The V and J genes are TRBV30 and TRBJ2-5; TRBD2 matches at 9 bases. J lost 3 bases, V lost 0 bases, and 2 bases had no gene match. CDR1 is GTSNPN and CDR2 is SVGIG in the germline V gene (reference sequence). The CDR3 loop spans 14 amino acids. CDR3 in amino acids: CAWSVRGREETQYF. CDR3 nucleotides: TGTGCCTGGAGTGTACGCGGGAGGGAAGAGACCCAGTACTTC.

V is TRBV3-1 (or the pseudogene TRBV3-2) and J is TRBJ2-3; D is possibly TRBD1 (6 bases). Germline CDR1 reads LGHDT; CDR2 reads YNNKEL (reference sequence). The V end was cut by 0 bases, the J end by 1 base, with 23 bases between. The CDR3 consists of 20 residues. This CDR3 is CASSQEYPRGPNGGTDTQYF. CDR3 sequence (DNA): TGTGCCAGCAGCCAAGAATATCCCAGGGGACCTAATGGAGGCACAGATACGCAGTATTTT.

The chain joins TRBV5-1 to TRBJ1-1; TRBD1 aligns across 8 bases. CDR3 length: 14 amino acids. Trimming cost V 4 bases and J 1 base; bases outside gene matches: 3. Per the germline V gene, CDR1 is SGHRS and CDR2 is YFSETQ. In DNA, the CDR3 is TGCGCCAGCAGCGCCGGGACAGGGAACACTGAAGCTTTCTTT. Translating it yields CASSAGTGNTEAFF.

The chain recombines TRBV28 with TRBJ1-1; 9 bases match TRBD1. Per germline, CDR1 MDHEN and CDR2 SYDVKM. The length of the CDR3 is 12 residues. Unmatched junction bases numbered 8, after V lost 7 bases and J lost 11 bases. The CDR3 is CASKTDRGSAFF. CDR3 DNA sequence: TGTGCCAGCAAAACGGACAGGGGATCGGCTTTCTTT.

This chain connects TRBV28 to TRBJ2-5, with a possible D match to TRBD2 (5 bases). The V end lost 8 bases, the J end lost 5 bases, and 18 bases lay between the germline ends. Germline CDR1 and CDR2: MDHEN and SYDVKM. CDR3 size: 14 residues. This chain's CDR3 is CASSLHTRAETQYF. CDR3 DNA: TGTGCCAGCTCGCTCCACACTAGGGCGGAGACCCAGTACTTC.

The chain has TRBV12-3 or TRBV12-4 and TRBJ1-2; TRBD1 matches at 9 bases. CDR3 length: 13 residues. Losses at the gene ends were 6 bases for V and 7 bases for J; bases not matched to a gene: 6. For the CDR3, the DNA is TGTGCCAGCAGGCCGGGACAGGGTTTTGGCTACACCTTC. This sequence encodes CASRPGQGFGYTF.

The chain links TRBV10-3 to TRBJ2-1; TRBD2 aligns across 7 bases. The germline gives CDR1 ENHRY, CDR2 SYGVKD. This CDR3 comprises 16 residues. V dropped 0 bases and J dropped 4; count of bases not matched to a gene: 6. CDR3 coding DNA: TGTGCCATCAGTGAGTCTATGAGCGGGAAGTACAATGAGCAGTTCTTC. Residues: CAISESMSGKYNEQFF.

The rearrangement joins TRBV24-1 to TRBJ2-3; 9 positions match TRBD1. The CDR3 is 16 amino acids. CDR1 is KGHDR, CDR2 SFDVKD, per germline. Germline trimming cut 3 bases from V and 5 bases from J; bases unmatched to any gene: 8. The CDR3 sequence is CATSDRTGDRKDTQYF. CDR3 DNA sequence: TGTGCCACCAGTGATCGGACAGGGGATAGGAAAGATACGCAGTATTTT.

This chain uses TRBV7-9 with TRBJ2-3; D unresolved. CDR3 size: 13 residues. The germline V and J ends were trimmed by 8 bases and 0 bases, with 9 bases remaining between them. Germline lookup yields CDR1 SEHNR and CDR2 FQNEAQ (reference sequence). Here the CDR3 DNA reads TGTGCCAGCTCCGACGGGAGCACAGATACGCAGTATTTT. Translated, it gives CASSDGSTDTQYF.

The chain is built from TRBV28 and TRBJ2-7, with D unclear. The CDR3 runs 14 residues. The ends were cut back, 6 bases at V and 0 bases at J, with 12 bases in the middle. Germline CDR1 MDHEN, CDR2 SYDVKM. In nucleotides, the CDR3 is TGTGCCAGCAGCCGTGAACCCAGCTCCTACGAGCAGTACGTC. It is translated as CASSREPSSYEQYV.

The rearrangement links TRBV13 to TRBJ2-7; D gene ambiguous. This CDR3 region has 13 residues. The V gene lost 5 bases and the J gene lost 0 bases, with 8 bases spanning the gap. The V gene's germline CDR1 is PRHDT and CDR2 FYEKMQ (reference sequence). Here the CDR3 reads CASSTRHSYEQYF. The CDR3, as DNA: TGTGCCAGCAGCACCCGACACTCCTACGAGCAGTACTTC. The full variable domain, rest sourced from reference TRBV13 and TRBJ2-7, is AAGVIQSPRHLIKEKRETATLKCYPIPRHDTVYWYQQGPGQDPQFLISFYEKMQSDKGSIPDRFSAQQFSDYHSELNMSSLELGDSALYFCASSTRHSYEQYFGPGTRLTVT.

This clone was counted between two and nine times. The rearrangement uses TRBV4-1 and TRBJ1-1; no clear D gene. Germline values: CDR1 MGHRA, CDR2 YSYEKL. The V end was cut by 4 bases, the J end by 4 bases, with 13 bases between. The CDR3 is made up of 14 amino acids. In DNA form, the CDR3 reads TGCGCCAGCAGCCCGGTCGGTAGAAGCACTGAAGCTTTCTTT. Its translation: CASSPVGRSTEAFF.

The chain links TRBV27 to TRBJ1-1, with D tentatively TRBD1 (6 bases). V lost 3 bases and J 4 bases, leaving 21 bases between the germline ends. Germline loops: CDR1 MNHEY, CDR2 SMNVEV (reference sequence). CDR3 length equals 17 residues. The CDR3 nucleotides read TGTGCCAGCAGTTTTAAAGTGGGACACGGAAAGAGCACTGAAGCTTTCTTT. It encodes CASSFKVGHGKSTEAFF.

The V gene is TRBV28, the J gene TRBJ1-5; the D is unclear. This CDR3 has 17 amino acids. V was shortened by 2 bases and J by 2 bases, with 16 bases between the two germline ends. Germline V gives CDR1 MDHEN, CDR2 SYDVKM. Here the CDR3 reads CASSLIGGSRGNQPQHF. The CDR3, as DNA: TGTGCCAGCAGTTTAATAGGAGGGAGTCGGGGCAATCAGCCCCAGCATTTT.

V gene TRBV11-3 combines with J gene TRBJ2-1; 9 bases map to TRBD2. The CDR3 contains 15 residues. The V segment lost 1 base and the J segment 7 bases; nucleotides outside the gene matches: 5. Germline V lookup: CDR1 SGHNT, CDR2 YENEEA. In DNA form, the CDR3 reads TGTGCCAGCAGCTTAGGCGGGAGGGCCCGGAATGAGCAGTTCTTC. Residues: CASSLGGRARNEQFF.

The chain links TRBV28 to TRBJ1-1; D ambiguous. V lost 2 bases and J 4 bases, leaving 11 bases between the germline ends. CDR1 is MDHEN, CDR2 SYDVKM, per germline. The CDR3 loop spans 14 amino acids. CDR3 protein: CASSLITEGTEAFF. In DNA, the CDR3 is TGTGCCAGCAGTTTAATTACCGAGGGCACTGAAGCTTTCTTT.

The rearrangement uses TRBV28 and TRBJ1-3; D ambiguous. Germline CDR1 reads MDHEN; CDR2 reads SYDVKM. Between the trimmed V and J ends, which lost 6 bases and 0 bases, there was a span of 9 bases. This CDR3 has 14 amino acids. CDR3 sequence reads: CASSPDNSGNTIYF. The DNA for the CDR3 is TGTGCCAGCAGCCCCGACAACTCTGGAAACACCATATATTTT.